Following are 32 T cell receptor beta chains from one sample sequenced in a study of technical replicates of blood from four donors. Assay used: immunoSEQ multiplex PCR; TCRdb lists only in-frame clones, some missing. Among about 64,000 clones listed, less than 90% were seen once. The sample comprised PBMCs. Receptors originate from a human donor in good health. Some clones in this sample may be carry-over from other donors' samples.

The rearrangement links TRBV2 to TRBJ1-5, with D possibly being TRBD1 (6 bases). Between the trimmed V and J ends, which lost 6 bases and 7 bases, there was a span of 19 bases. This CDR3 is built from 15 residues. The germline CDR1 and CDR2 sequences are SNHLY and FYNNEI. The CDR3 nucleotides are TGTGCCAGCAGGGGGACAACTAAAGTAGGCCAGCCCCAGCATTTT. It specifies CASRGTTKVGQPQHF.

The V and J genes are TRBV7-8 and TRBJ1-6; TRBD1 aligns across 9 bases. Germline assignment: CDR1 SGHVS and CDR2 FQNEAQ. CDR3 length: 19 amino acids. With V trimmed by 1 base and J by 6 bases, 13 bases remained unmatched. The CDR3 DNA reads TGTGCCAGCAGCTTAGTAGGAGGGACCCGGGACAGGGTTAATTCACCCCTCCACTTT. Translated, it gives CASSLVGGTRDRVNSPLHF.

The chain couples TRBV10-3 to TRBJ1-5, with 8 bases aligning to TRBD1. This CDR3 region has 15 residues. V dropped 1 base and J dropped 4; count of bases not matched to a gene: 3. CDR1 and CDR2 (germline): ENHRY, SYGVKD. The CDR3 DNA reads as TGTGCCATCAGTGAGTTGTGGACAGGGAATCAGCCCCAGCATTTT. Amino acids: CAISELWTGNQPQHF.

J is TRBJ2-1 and V is TRBV7-8; 10 bases are a match to TRBD2. The CDR3 covers 18 residues. V shed 1 base, J shed 4 bases, and the junction held 10 bases outside the gene matches. The germline gives CDR1 SGHVS, CDR2 FQNEAQ. The CDR3 loop is CASSLVFTSGAGYNEQFF. Here the CDR3 DNA reads TGTGCCAGCAGCTTAGTCTTTACTAGCGGGGCGGGTTACAATGAGCAGTTCTTC.

The chain uses TRBV5-4 and TRBJ2-5; possibly TRBD2 for D (6 bases). The CDR3 extends over 13 amino acids. Germline V gene sequence: CDR1 SGHNT, CDR2 YYREEE (reference sequence). V lost 2 bases, J lost 4 bases, and 9 bases lay in between. The CDR3 coding sequence is TGTGCCAGCAGCTTCCCTAGCGCAGAGACCCAGTACTTC. Translation: CASSFPSAETQYF. Full variable domain (rest looked up from reference TRBV5-4 and TRBJ2-5): ETGVTQSPTHLIKTRGQQVTLRCSSQSGHNTVSWYQQALGQGPQFIFQYYREEENGRGNFPPRFSGLQFPNYSSELNVNALELDDSALYLCASSFPSAETQYFGPGTRLLVL.

This clone has a handful of counts. The genes are TRBV7-9 and TRBJ2-2; 7 positions agree with TRBD1. J gave up 7 bases and V 7 bases, and 9 bases lay outside the gene matches. CDR3 length: 14 residues. Germline V gene lookup returns CDR1 SEHNR and CDR2 FQNEAQ (reference sequence). CDR3 protein: CASTYGTALGELFF. CDR3 sequence (DNA): TGTGCCAGCACCTACGGGACAGCACTCGGGGAGCTGTTTTTT.

The J gene is TRBJ2-5, the V gene TRBV7-8; 9 bases map to TRBD2. The CDR3 extends over 13 amino acids. In germline, CDR1 is SGHVS, CDR2 FQNEAQ. V trimming: 5 bases; J trimming: 7 bases; junction bases outside the gene matches: 5. The CDR3 DNA reads as TGTGCCAGCAGCCTGGGACTAGCAGGGACCCAGTACTTC. Protein: CASSLGLAGTQYF.

This clone was seen only once. The chain combines TRBV5-1 with TRBJ2-7, with 9 positions matching TRBD2. Germline CDR1 is SGHRS and CDR2 is YFSETQ. The CDR3 has 14 amino acids. V dropped 7 bases and J dropped 5; count of bases not matched to a gene: 10. This chain's CDR3 is CASCYSGGFDEQYF. CDR3 nucleotide sequence: TGCGCCAGCTGTTACAGCGGGGGGTTTGACGAGCAGTACTTC.

The CDR3 spells CASSLEGGTSGETQYF. The CDR3 nucleotides read TGCGCCAGCAGCTTGGAAGGAGGAACTAGCGGAGAGACCCAGTACTTC. The rearrangement joins TRBV5-1 to TRBJ2-5; 8 nucleotides agree with TRBD2. CDR1 SGHRS and CDR2 YFSETQ come from the germline V gene. This CDR3 comprises 16 residues. J lost 4 bases, V lost 0 bases, and 8 bases had no gene match.

The chain joins TRBV4-1 to TRBJ2-3; 7 nucleotides agree with TRBD2. The CDR3 contains 16 residues. The trim removed 6 bases at V and 4 bases at J, leaving 13 bases unmatched. Germline assignment: CDR1 MGHRA and CDR2 YSYEKL. CDR3 bases: TGCGCCAGCAGTCAGACTAGCTCAAGGATCCCAGATACGCAGTATTTT. Translated: CASSQTSSRIPDTQYF.

V gene TRBV7-9 combines with J gene TRBJ1-4, with no clear D. The germline V gene has CDR1 SEHNR and CDR2 FQNEAQ (reference sequence). Between the trimmed V and J ends, which lost 11 bases and 4 bases, there was a span of 8 bases. The CDR3 has 11 residues. Here the CDR3 DNA reads TGTGCCGGGCTTCGTAATGAAAAACTGTTTTTT. It is translated as CAGLRNEKLFF.

The chain recombines TRBV18 with TRBJ2-7; D might be TRBD1 (6 bases). V lost 3 bases and J lost 2, with 11 bases in between. Germline V lookup: CDR1 KGHSH, CDR2 LQKENI. The CDR3 is 14 residues long. The CDR3: CASSPRDKPYEQYF. As DNA, the CDR3 is TGTGCCAGCTCACCCCGGGACAAACCCTACGAGCAGTACTTC.

This chain connects TRBV2 to TRBJ2-2, with 7 positions matching TRBD2. The V segment lost 6 bases and the J segment 0 bases; nucleotides outside the gene matches: 4. This CDR3 spans 15 amino acids. Germline assignment: CDR1 SNHLY and CDR2 FYNNEI. CDR3 in amino acids: CASRGTTANTGELFF. DNA of the CDR3: TGTGCCAGCAGAGGGACTACCGCGAACACCGGGGAGCTGTTTTTT. The variable domain in full, completed from reference TRBV2 and TRBJ2-2, reads EPEVTQTPSHQVTQMGQEVILRCVPISNHLYFYWYRQILGQKVEFLVSFYNNEISEKSEIFDDQFSVERPDGSNFTLKIRSTKLEDSAMYFCASRGTTANTGELFFGEGSRLTVL.

The chain has TRBV2 and TRBJ2-2, with 7 bases matching TRBD1. The CDR3 spans 14 residues. Germline-derived CDR1 and CDR2 are SNHLY and FYNNEI. J lost 4 bases, V lost 6 bases, and 5 bases had no gene match. The CDR3 here is CASRGDSGTGELFF. The CDR3 DNA sequence: TGTGCCAGCAGGGGGGACAGCGGCACCGGGGAGCTGTTTTTT.

The chain has TRBV4-3 and TRBJ2-2; 7 bases fit TRBD2. After removal of 2 bases from V and 4 bases from J, the junction contained 7 bases not matched to a gene. Per the germline V gene, CDR1 is LGHNA and CDR2 is YSLEER. The CDR3 loop spans 16 amino acids. CDR3 bases: TGCGCCAGCAGCCAAAATCTAGCGGAGCGCACCGGGGAGCTGTTTTTT. It yields the protein CASSQNLAERTGELFF.

The chain employs TRBV25-1 and TRBJ2-1; D perhaps matches TRBD2 (7 bases). The germline gives CDR1 MGHDK, CDR2 SYGVNS. V lost 6 bases and J 7 bases, leaving 16 bases between the germline ends. The CDR3 contains 14 residues. CDR3 loop: CASSRTAGRNEQFF. Written as DNA, the CDR3 is TGTGCCAGCAGCCGGACAGCGGGGCGGAATGAGCAGTTCTTC. Full variable domain (rest looked up from reference TRBV25-1 and TRBJ2-1): EADIYQTPRYLVIGTGKKITLECSQTMGHDKMYWYQQDPGMELHLIHYSYGVNSTEKGDLSSESTVSRIRTEHFPLTLESARPSHTSQYLCASSRTAGRNEQFFGPGTRLTVL.

Details on this clone: The junction shows a germline mismatch at one end, possibly a read error. The chain is built from TRBV19 and TRBJ1-4; a weak D match, TRBD1 (6 bases). From germline, CDR1 is LNHDA and CDR2 SQIVND (reference sequence). The CDR3 spans 15 residues. Written as DNA, the CDR3 is TGTGCCAGGAGTAAGGGGCGGGGGCGGAATGAAAAACTGTTTTTT. Its translation is CARSKGRGRNEKLFF.

The J gene is TRBJ2-7, the V gene TRBV4-3, with D maybe TRBD1 (5 bases). The CDR3 is made up of 14 amino acids. Germline V CDR1 and CDR2: LGHNA, YSLEER. V was trimmed by 0 bases and J by 6 bases, leaving 12 bases between them. The CDR3 DNA is TGCGCCAGCAGCCAAGACTACCTAGGGGCCGAGCAGTACTTC. Translating it yields CASSQDYLGAEQYF.

The V gene is TRBV7-2, the J gene TRBJ2-7; 8 bases are shared with TRBD2. In germline, CDR1 is SGHTA, CDR2 FQGNSA. The CDR3 is 15 residues long. V lost 2 bases to trimming and J lost 7 bases; unmatched junction nucleotides: 10. This CDR3 is CASSLSSGSREEQYF. Written as DNA, the CDR3 is TGTGCCAGCAGCTTATCCAGCGGGAGTCGAGAAGAGCAGTACTTC.

The rearrangement uses TRBV4-1 and TRBJ2-2; 7 nucleotides align to TRBD1. This CDR3 contains 16 residues. Losses at the gene ends were 1 base for V and 0 bases for J; bases not matched to a gene: 2. Per germline, CDR1 MGHRA and CDR2 YSYEKL. CDR3 DNA sequence: TGCGCCAGCAGCCAAGTGGGGACAGCGAACACCGGGGAGCTGTTTTTT. This codes for CASSQVGTANTGELFF.

V gene TRBV6-5 combines with J gene TRBJ2-7, with 9 bases identical to TRBD1. The CDR3 runs 14 residues. With 0 bases clipped from V and 6 bases from J, the junction kept 3 bases outside the gene matches. Germline assignment: CDR1 MNHEY and CDR2 SVGAGI. CDR3 nucleotide sequence: TGTGCCAGCAGTTACTCGGGGACAGGGTTCGAGCAGTACTTC. Translation gives CASSYSGTGFEQYF.

V usage is TRBV19 and J usage is TRBJ2-2, with D possibly being TRBD2 (5 bases). Germline V lookup: CDR1 LNHDA, CDR2 SQIVND (reference sequence). V was clipped by 9 bases and J by 4 bases, with 18 bases between them. There are 15 residues in the CDR3. The CDR3: CASRDRSRGTGELFF. The CDR3 DNA sequence: TGTGCCAGCCGAGACCGGAGTCGGGGCACCGGGGAGCTGTTTTTT.

This clone appeared once. This rearrangement joins TRBV7-9 to TRBJ1-5; 8 bases agree with TRBD1. Germline V gene sequence: CDR1 SEHNR, CDR2 FQNEAQ (reference sequence). Trimming at V came to 5 bases and at J to 6 bases, leaving 6 bases not matched to a gene. The CDR3 consists of 14 residues. CDR3 nucleotide sequence: TGTGCCAGCAGCCGGACAGGGACGGGTCAGCCCCAGCATTTT. Its protein is CASSRTGTGQPQHF.

The chain combines TRBV10-3 with TRBJ2-3; 9 bases map to TRBD2. CDR1 is ENHRY, CDR2 SYGVKD, per germline. Trimming removed 10 bases from V and 3 bases from J; junction bases left unmatched: 5. The CDR3 sequence is 13 residues long. CDR3 in amino acids: CATGGGETDTQYF. The DNA of the CDR3 is TGTGCCACTGGCGGGGGGGAAACAGATACGCAGTATTTT.

V usage is TRBV6-1 and J usage is TRBJ1-1, with 10 bases lining up with TRBD1. The ends lost 4 bases at V and 13 bases at J; junction bases unmatched: 6. The germline CDR1 and CDR2 sequences are MNHNS and SASEGT. This CDR3 has 12 amino acids. CDR3 nucleotide sequence: TGTGCCAGCAGTGCCCCCGGGACAGGGGTTTTCTTT. This translates into CASSAPGTGVFF.

This clone was seen once. This CDR3 is also generated by other DNA sequences in the sample. The chain carries TRBV19 and TRBJ2-7; possibly TRBD2 for D (6 bases). V lost 1 base and J lost 0, with 7 bases in between. The CDR3 has 14 amino acids. Germline V gives CDR1 LNHDA, CDR2 SQIVND (reference sequence). In DNA form, the CDR3 reads TGTGCCAGTAGTATAGCCGGGAGCTCCTACGAGCAGTACTTC. Translated, it gives CASSIAGSSYEQYF.

The chain employs TRBV19 and TRBJ2-2; TRBD1 matches 8 bases. The J segment lost 4 bases and the V segment lost 4 bases, leaving 2 bases of the junction unmatched. Germline V gene lookup returns CDR1 LNHDA and CDR2 SQIVND (reference sequence). This CDR3 spans 14 amino acids. DNA of the CDR3: TGTGCCAGTAGTACAGGGGGCGGCACCGGGGAGCTGTTTTTT. Protein sequence: CASSTGGGTGELFF.

The CDR3 DNA reads as TGTGCCAGCAGCCTACAGGGGGCGGGGAGCAATCAGCCCCAGCATTTT. The encoded protein is CASSLQGAGSNQPQHF. The chain recombines TRBV6-6 with TRBJ1-5; TRBD1 matches 9 bases. V shed 6 bases, J shed 1 base, and the junction held 7 bases outside the gene matches. The CDR3 is made up of 16 amino acids. The germline CDR1 and CDR2 sequences are MNHNY and SVGAGI (reference sequence).

The chain employs TRBV2 and TRBJ2-5; D perhaps matches TRBD1 (5 bases). CDR3 size: 13 residues. V lost 5 bases and J 2 bases, leaving 9 bases between the germline ends. Germline assignment: CDR1 SNHLY and CDR2 FYNNEI. The chain's CDR3 is CASSRQPQETQYF. The CDR3 DNA reads as TGTGCCAGCAGTAGACAGCCACAAGAGACCCAGTACTTC.

The chain links TRBV12-5 to TRBJ2-1; 8 positions match TRBD2. CDR3 length: 18 residues. V shed 3 bases, J shed 5 bases, and the junction held 15 bases outside the gene matches. Germline lookup yields CDR1 LGHNT and CDR2 FRNRAP. The CDR3, as DNA: TGTGCTAGTGGTTTTAGAATAACGAGCGGGAGTATCAACAATGAGCAGTTCTTC. Translating gives CASGFRITSGSINNEQFF. The whole variable domain, filled in from reference TRBV12-5 and TRBJ2-1, reads DARVTQTPRHKVTEMGQEVTMRCQPILGHNTVFWYRQTMMQGLELLAYFRNRAPLDDSGMPKDRFSAEMPDATLATLKIQPSEPRDSAVYFCASGFRITSGSINNEQFFGPGTRLTVL.

The chain has TRBV25-1 and TRBJ2-3; TRBD1 matches at 12 bases. This CDR3 region has 15 residues. J lost 1 base, V lost 6 bases, and 2 bases had no gene match. The germline V gene has CDR1 MGHDK and CDR2 SYGVNS. The CDR3 DNA reads as TGTGCCAGCAGGGGGACAGGGGGCGGCACAGATACGCAGTATTTT. The encoded protein is CASRGTGGGTDTQYF.

This rearrangement joins TRBV6-1 to TRBJ1-5; D might be TRBD1 (5 bases). The CDR3 is 16 residues long. The germline V and J ends were trimmed by 4 bases and 2 bases, with 15 bases remaining between them. Germline CDR1 MNHNS, CDR2 SASEGT. CDR3 bases: TGTGCCAGCAGTGCGACAGTCCAAGGGGGCAATCAGCCCCAGCATTTT. Its translation: CASSATVQGGNQPQHF.